This record covers a single T cell receptor (beta chain). The sample contains more than one DNA sequence encoding this CDR3. Assay used: immunoSEQ multiplex PCR; TCRdb lists only in-frame clones, some missing. The data hold more than 150,000 clones, with about 85% observed a single time. The CDR3 consists of 12 residues. Germline loops: CDR1 SGHTA, CDR2 FQGNSA. V shed 1 base and J 7 bases; nucleotides not matched to a gene: 0. This sample is part of a study of blood T cell repertoires in COVID-19. The gene calls are TRBV7-2 and TRBJ1-2, with 7 nucleotides matching TRBD1. The material sequenced was peripheral blood. This clonotype was obtained from a woman in her 70s with acute or convalescent COVID-19. CDR3 region: CASSLGQGGYTF. The CDR3 coding sequence is TGTGCCAGCAGCTTAGGACAGGGTGGCTACACCTTC. Full variable domain (missing parts from reference TRBV7-2 and TRBJ1-2): GAGVSQSPSNKVTEKGKDVELRCDPISGHTALYWYRQSLGQGLEFLIYFQGNSAPDKSGLPSDRFSAERTGGSVSTLTIQRTQQEDSAVYLCASSLGQGGYTFGSGTRLTVV.